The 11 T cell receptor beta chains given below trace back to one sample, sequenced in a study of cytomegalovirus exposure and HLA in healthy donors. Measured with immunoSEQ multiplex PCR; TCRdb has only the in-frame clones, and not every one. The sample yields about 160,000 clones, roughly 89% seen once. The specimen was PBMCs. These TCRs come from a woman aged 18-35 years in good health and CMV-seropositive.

CDR3 region: CASSFWHRGYNEQFF. The CDR3 DNA reads as TGTGCCAGCAGCTTCTGGCACAGGGGATACAATGAGCAGTTCTTC. V is TRBV11-2 and J is TRBJ2-1; 7 bases align to TRBD1. The CDR3 extends over 15 amino acids. Germline V CDR1 and CDR2: SGHAT, FQNNGV. Trimming cost V 3 bases and J 4 bases; bases outside gene matches: 6.

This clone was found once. For the CDR3, the DNA is TGCGCCAGCAGCTTGGTATCCGGGAGCGATGTATACGAGCAGTACTTC. Its translation is CASSLVSGSDVYEQYF. This chain joins TRBV5-1 and TRBJ2-7; D is possibly TRBD2 (6 bases). Per germline, CDR1 SGHRS and CDR2 YFSETQ. The V end lost 0 bases, the J end lost 4 bases, and 17 bases lay between the germline ends. The CDR3 loop spans 16 amino acids.

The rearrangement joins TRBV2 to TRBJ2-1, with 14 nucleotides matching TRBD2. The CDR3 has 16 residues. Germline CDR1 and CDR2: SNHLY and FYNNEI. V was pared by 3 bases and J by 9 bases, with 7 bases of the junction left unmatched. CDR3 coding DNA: TGTGCCAGCAGTGATGTGGGACTAGCGGGAGTTGGTGAGCAGTTCTTC. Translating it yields CASSDVGLAGVGEQFF.

The CDR3 nucleotides are TGTGCCAGCAGCCCCACCCAGGGGAAGGCTTTCTTT. This encodes CASSPTQGKAFF. The genes are TRBV5-4 and TRBJ1-1; perhaps TRBD1 as D (6 bases). CDR1 is SGHNT, CDR2 YYREEE, per germline (reference sequence). The CDR3 covers 12 residues. V was shortened by 4 bases and J by 11 bases, with 15 bases between the two germline ends.

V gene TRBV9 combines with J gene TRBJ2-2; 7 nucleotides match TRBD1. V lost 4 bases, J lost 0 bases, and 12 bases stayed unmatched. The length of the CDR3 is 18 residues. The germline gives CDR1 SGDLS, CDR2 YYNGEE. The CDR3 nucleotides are TGTGCCAGCAGCATTTACTTTACAGGGGCACCGAACACCGGGGAGCTGTTTTTT. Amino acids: CASSIYFTGAPNTGELFF.

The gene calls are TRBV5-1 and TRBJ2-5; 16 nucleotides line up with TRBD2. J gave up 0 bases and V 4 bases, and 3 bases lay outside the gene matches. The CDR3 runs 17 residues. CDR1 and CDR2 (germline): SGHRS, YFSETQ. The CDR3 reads CASSTGLAGGYQETQYF. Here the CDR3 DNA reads TGCGCCAGCAGCACGGGACTAGCGGGAGGGTACCAAGAGACCCAGTACTTC.

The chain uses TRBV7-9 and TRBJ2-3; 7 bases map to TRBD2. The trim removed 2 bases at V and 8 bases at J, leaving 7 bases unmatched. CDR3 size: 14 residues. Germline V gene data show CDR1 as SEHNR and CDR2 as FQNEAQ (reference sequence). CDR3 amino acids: CASSLKGGEGTQYF. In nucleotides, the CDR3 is TGTGCCAGCAGCTTAAAGGGCGGGGAGGGTACGCAGTATTTT.

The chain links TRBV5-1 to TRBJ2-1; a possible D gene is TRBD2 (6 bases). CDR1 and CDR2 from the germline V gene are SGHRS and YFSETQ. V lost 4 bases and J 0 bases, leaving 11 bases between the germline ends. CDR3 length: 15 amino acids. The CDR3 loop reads CASSPGDDSYNEQFF. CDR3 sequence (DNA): TGCGCCAGCAGCCCGGGGGACGACTCCTACAATGAGCAGTTCTTC.

This CDR3 reads CASGTSANEQFF. CDR3 sequence (DNA): TGTGCCAGCGGCACTAGCGCCAATGAGCAGTTCTTC. V and J are TRBV9 and TRBJ2-1; TRBD2 matches at 7 bases. After removal of 7 bases from V and 6 bases from J, the junction contained 4 bases not matched to a gene. The germline V gene has CDR1 SGDLS and CDR2 YYNGEE. CDR3 size: 12 residues.

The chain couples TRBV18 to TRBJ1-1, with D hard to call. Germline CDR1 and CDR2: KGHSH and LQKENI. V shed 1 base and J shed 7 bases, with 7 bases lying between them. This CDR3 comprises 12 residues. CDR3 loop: CASSPRGFEAFF. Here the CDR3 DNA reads TGTGCCAGCTCACCACGCGGATTTGAAGCTTTCTTT.

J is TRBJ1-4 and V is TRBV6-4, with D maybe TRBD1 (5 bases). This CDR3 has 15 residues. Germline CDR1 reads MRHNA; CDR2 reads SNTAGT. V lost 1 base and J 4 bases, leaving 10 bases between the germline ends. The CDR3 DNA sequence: TGTGCCAGCAGTGACTGGGCAGGGCTTAATGAAAAACTGTTTTTT. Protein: CASSDWAGLNEKLFF.